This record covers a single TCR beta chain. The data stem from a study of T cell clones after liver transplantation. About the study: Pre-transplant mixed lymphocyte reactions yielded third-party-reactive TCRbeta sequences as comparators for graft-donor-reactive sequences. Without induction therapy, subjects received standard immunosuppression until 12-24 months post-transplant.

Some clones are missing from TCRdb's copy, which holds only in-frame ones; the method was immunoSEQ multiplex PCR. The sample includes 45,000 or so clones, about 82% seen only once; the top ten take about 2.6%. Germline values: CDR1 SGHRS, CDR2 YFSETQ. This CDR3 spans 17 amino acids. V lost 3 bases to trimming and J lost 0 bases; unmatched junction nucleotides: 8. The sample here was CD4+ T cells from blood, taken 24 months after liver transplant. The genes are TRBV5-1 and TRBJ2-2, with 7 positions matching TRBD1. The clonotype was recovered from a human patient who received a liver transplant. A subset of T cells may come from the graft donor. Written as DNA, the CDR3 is TGCGCCAGCAGCTGGGGCCCAACAGGGGCGAACACCGGGGAGCTGTTTTTT. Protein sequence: CASSWGPTGANTGELFF.